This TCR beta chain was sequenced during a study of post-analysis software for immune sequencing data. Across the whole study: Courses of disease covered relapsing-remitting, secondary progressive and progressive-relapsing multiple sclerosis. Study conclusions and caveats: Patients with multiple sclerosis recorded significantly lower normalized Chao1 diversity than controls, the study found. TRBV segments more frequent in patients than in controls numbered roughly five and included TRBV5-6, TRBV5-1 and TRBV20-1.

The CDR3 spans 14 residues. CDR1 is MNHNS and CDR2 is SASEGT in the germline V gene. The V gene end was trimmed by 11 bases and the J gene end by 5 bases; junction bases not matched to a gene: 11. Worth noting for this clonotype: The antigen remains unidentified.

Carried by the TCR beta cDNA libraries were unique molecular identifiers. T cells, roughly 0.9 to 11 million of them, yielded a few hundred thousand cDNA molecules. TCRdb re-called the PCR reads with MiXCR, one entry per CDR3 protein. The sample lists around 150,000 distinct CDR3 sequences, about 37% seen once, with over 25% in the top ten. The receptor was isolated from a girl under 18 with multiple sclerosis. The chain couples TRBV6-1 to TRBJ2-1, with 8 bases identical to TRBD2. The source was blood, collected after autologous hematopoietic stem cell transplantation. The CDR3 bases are TGTGCCGGGTCGACTAGCGTTGGAAACAATGAGCAGTTCTTC. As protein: CAGSTSVGNNEQFF.